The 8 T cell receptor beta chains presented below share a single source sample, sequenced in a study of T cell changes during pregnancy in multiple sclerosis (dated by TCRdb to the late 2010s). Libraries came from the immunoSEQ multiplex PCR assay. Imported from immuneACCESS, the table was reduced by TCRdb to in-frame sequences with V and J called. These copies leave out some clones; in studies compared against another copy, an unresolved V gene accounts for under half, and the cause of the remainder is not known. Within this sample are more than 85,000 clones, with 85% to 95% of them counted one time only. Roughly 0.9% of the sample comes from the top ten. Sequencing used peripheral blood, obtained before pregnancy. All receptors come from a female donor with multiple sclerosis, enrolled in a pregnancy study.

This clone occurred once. In DNA, the CDR3 is TGTGCCAGCTGGATTAGACAGGGTAGCTCCTACGAGCAGTACTTC. This encodes CASWIRQGSSYEQYF. V gene TRBV27 combines with J gene TRBJ2-7; 7 bases line up with TRBD1. Losses at the gene ends were 8 bases for V and 0 bases for J; bases not matched to a gene: 10. The length of the CDR3 is 15 residues. The V gene's germline CDR1 is MNHEY and CDR2 SMNVEV (reference sequence).

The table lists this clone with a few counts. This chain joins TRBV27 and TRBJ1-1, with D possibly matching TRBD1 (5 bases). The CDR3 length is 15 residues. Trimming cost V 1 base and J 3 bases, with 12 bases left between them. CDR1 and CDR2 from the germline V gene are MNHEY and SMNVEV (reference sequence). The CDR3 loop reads CASSLYRGGDTEAFF. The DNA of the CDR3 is TGTGCCAGCAGTTTATACCGCGGAGGGGACACTGAAGCTTTCTTT.

The CDR3 reads CASSVGPRQGLNEQFF. The CDR3 nucleotides read TGTGCCAGCAGCGTAGGGCCAAGACAGGGTCTCAATGAGCAGTTCTTC. V and J are TRBV9 and TRBJ2-1; 7 positions match TRBD1. The J segment lost 6 bases and the V segment lost 0 bases, leaving 9 bases of the junction unmatched. The CDR3 covers 16 residues. Germline CDR1 reads SGDLS; CDR2 reads YYNGEE. The full variable domain, rest sourced from reference TRBV9 and TRBJ2-1, is DSGVTQTPKHLITATGQRVTLRCSPRSGDLSVYWYQQSLDQGLQFLIQYYNGEERAKGNILERFSAQQFPDLHSELNLSSLELGDSALYFCASSVGPRQGLNEQFFGPGTRLTVL.

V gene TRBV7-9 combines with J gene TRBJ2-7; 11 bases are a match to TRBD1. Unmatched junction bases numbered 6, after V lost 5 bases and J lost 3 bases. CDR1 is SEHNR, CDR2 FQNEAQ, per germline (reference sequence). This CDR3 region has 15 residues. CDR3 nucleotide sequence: TGTGCCAGCAGCCAGGACAGGGGGCGCTACTACGAGCAGTACTTC. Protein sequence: CASSQDRGRYYEQYF.

Here the CDR3 reads CAWSPSGRADEQYF. The CDR3 DNA is TGTGCCTGGAGTCCTAGCGGGAGGGCCGACGAGCAGTACTTC. The chain combines TRBV30 with TRBJ2-7; 12 positions match TRBD2. Looked up from germline, CDR1 is GTSNPN and CDR2 is SVGIG (reference sequence). V was pared by 2 bases and J by 5 bases, with 4 bases of the junction left unmatched. The CDR3 has 14 residues.

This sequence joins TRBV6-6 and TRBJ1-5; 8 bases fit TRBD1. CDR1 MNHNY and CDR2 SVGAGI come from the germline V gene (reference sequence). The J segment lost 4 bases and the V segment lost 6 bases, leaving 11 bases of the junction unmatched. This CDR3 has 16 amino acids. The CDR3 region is CASRALQGDGNQPQHF. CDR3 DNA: TGTGCCAGCAGGGCCTTACAGGGGGATGGAAATCAGCCCCAGCATTTT.

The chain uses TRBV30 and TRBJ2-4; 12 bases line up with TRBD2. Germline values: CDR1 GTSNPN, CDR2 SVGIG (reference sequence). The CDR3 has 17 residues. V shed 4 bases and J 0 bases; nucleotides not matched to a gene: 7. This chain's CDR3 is CAWILAGGPEAKNIQYF. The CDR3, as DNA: TGTGCCTGGATTCTAGCGGGAGGGCCTGAAGCCAAAAACATTCAGTACTTC. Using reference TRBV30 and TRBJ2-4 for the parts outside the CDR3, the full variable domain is SQTIHQWPATLVQPVGSPLSLECTVEGTSNPNLYWYRQAAGRGLQLLFYSVGIGQISSEVPQNLSASRPQDRQFILSSKKLLLSDSGFYLCAWILAGGPEAKNIQYFGAGTRLSVL.

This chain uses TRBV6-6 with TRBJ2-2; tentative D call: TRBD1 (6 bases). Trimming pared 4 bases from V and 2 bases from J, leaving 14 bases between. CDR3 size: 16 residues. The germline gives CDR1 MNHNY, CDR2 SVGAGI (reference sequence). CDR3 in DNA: TGTGCCAGCAGTTTGTACAGGGATTATAACACCGGGGAGCTGTTTTTT. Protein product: CASSLYRDYNTGELFF.